This T cell receptor beta chain comes out of a study of T-cell reconstitution after alpha-beta-depleted transplantation in children. This clonotype was counted a few times. The CDR3 is 13 amino acids. V shed 4 bases and J shed 5 bases, with 10 bases lying between them. TCRbeta library construction was performed incorporating unique molecular identifiers. TCRdb re-called the PCR reads through MiXCR, storing one row per CDR3 protein. This sample has about 610,000 distinct CDR3 sequences, with 25% to 30% found just once. The sample consisted of PBMCs, taken before TCRalphabeta/CD19-depleted stem cell transplant. The J gene is TRBJ2-3, the V gene TRBV12-3 or TRBV12-4; D gene uncertain. This clonotype originated in a boy in the first two years of life with Wiskott-Aldrich syndrome, due to receive a stem cell transplant. CDR3 sequence reads: CASSSTDRDTQYF. The CDR3, as DNA: TGTGCCAGCAGTTCCACCGACCGAGATACGCAGTATTTT.